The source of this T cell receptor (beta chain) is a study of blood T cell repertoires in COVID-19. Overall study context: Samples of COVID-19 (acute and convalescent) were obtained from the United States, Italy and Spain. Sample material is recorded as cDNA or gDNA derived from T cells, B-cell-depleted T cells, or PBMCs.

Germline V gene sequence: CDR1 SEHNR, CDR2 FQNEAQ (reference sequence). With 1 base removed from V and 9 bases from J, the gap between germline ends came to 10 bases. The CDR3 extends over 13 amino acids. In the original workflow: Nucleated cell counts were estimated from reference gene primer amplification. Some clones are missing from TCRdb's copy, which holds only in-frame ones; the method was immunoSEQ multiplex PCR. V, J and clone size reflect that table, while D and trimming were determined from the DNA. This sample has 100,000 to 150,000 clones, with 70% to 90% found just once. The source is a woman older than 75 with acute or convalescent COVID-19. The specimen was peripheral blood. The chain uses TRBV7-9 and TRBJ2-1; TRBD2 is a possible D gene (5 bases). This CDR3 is CASSLVAEGEQFF. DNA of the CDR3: TGTGCCAGCAGCTTAGTGGCAGAGGGTGAGCAGTTCTTC.